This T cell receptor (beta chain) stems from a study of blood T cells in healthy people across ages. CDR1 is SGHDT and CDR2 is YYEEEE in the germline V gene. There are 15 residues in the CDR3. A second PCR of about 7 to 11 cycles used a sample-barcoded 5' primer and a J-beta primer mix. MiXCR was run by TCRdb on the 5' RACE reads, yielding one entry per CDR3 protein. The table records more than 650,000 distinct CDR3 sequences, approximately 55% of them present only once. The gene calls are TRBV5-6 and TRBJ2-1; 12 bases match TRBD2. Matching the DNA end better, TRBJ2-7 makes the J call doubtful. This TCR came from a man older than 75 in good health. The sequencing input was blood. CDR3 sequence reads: CASSLVLAGGNEQYF. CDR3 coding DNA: TGTGCCAGCAGCTTGGTACTAGCGGGGGGCAATGAGCAGTACTTC.